Listed below are T cell receptor beta chains from one sample, sequenced in a study of T cell responses to AZD1222 COVID-19 vaccine. Repertoires were generated with immunoSEQ multiplex PCR, while TCRdb's copy carries only in-frame clones and drops some. The sample carries roughly 180,000 clones, 87% recorded once. Sequenced material: peripheral blood, taken on day 0 of AZD1222 vaccination. These receptors came from an adult in good health. Each CDR3 is given with its conserved first and last residue. D genes are given only for firm matches. The listing skips clone size in some rows; elsewhere it reads once, few, many or a size class.

size: -
V: TRBV19
D: -
J: TRBJ1-2
DNA: TGTGCCAGTAGTACGCGGGCGGGGCCTAACTATGGCTACACCTTC
CDR3: CASSTRAGPNYGYTF

size: -
V: TRBV18
D: -
J: TRBJ1-2
DNA: TGTGCCAGCTCACCAGGCCAGAACTATGGCTACACCTTC
CDR3: CASSPGQNYGYTF

size: -
V: TRBV18
D: -
J: TRBJ2-6
DNA: TGTGCCAGCTCACCCACACTCGGCTCTGGGGCCAACGTCCTGACTTTC
CDR3: CASSPTLGSGANVLTF

size: once
V: TRBV6-5
D: -
J: TRBJ2-3
DNA: TGTGCCAGCAGTTACAGCGGAGCGTCCACAGATACGCAGTATTTT
CDR3: CASSYSGASTDTQYF

size: -
V: TRBV1
D: -
J: TRBJ2-2
DNA: TGCACCAGCAGCCAAGACCCTCGGGCTTGGAACACCGGGGAGCTGTTTTTT
CDR3: CTSSQDPRAWNTGELFF

size: -
V: TRBV19
D: -
J: TRBJ1-2
DNA: TGTGCCAGTAGTTCGGGGGAACAGGGTTGGAATTATGGCTACACCTTC
CDR3: CASSSGEQGWNYGYTF

size: -
V: TRBV7-2
D: -
J: TRBJ2-2
DNA: TGTGCCAGCAGTTCCCGACCCACCGGGGAGCTGTTTTTT
CDR3: CASSSRPTGELFF

size: once
V: TRBV5-1
D: -
J: TRBJ2-3
DNA: TGCGCCAGCAGCTTGAGGTCAGATACGCAGTATTTT
CDR3: CASSLRSDTQYF

size: -
V: TRBV7-2
D: -
J: TRBJ2-7
DNA: TGTGCCAGCAGCTTTGATCATAGCGCCGAGCAGTACTTC
CDR3: CASSFDHSAEQYF

size: -
V: TRBV19
D: TRBD2
J: TRBJ2-7
DNA: TGTGCCAGTAGTGGACTAGCGGGAGGGCGATACGAGCAGTACTTC
CDR3: CASSGLAGGRYEQYF

size: -
V: TRBV27
D: TRBD2
J: TRBJ2-7
DNA: TGTGCCAGCAGTTTAGGGACTAGCGGGAGGGCCTACGAGCAGTACTTC
CDR3: CASSLGTSGRAYEQYF

size: -
V: TRBV18
D: TRBD1
J: TRBJ2-7
DNA: TGTGCCAGCTCACCGCCGGGACAGGGTAACCACGAGCAGTACTTC
CDR3: CASSPPGQGNHEQYF

size: once
V: TRBV6-6
D: TRBD1
J: TRBJ1-2
DNA: TGTGCCAGTACAGGGGGCGTAGACTATGGCTACACCTTC
CDR3: CASTGGVDYGYTF

size: -
V: TRBV5-4
D: -
J: TRBJ1-1
DNA: TGTGCCAGCAGCCGGGGAGGCGTTGAGGGCACCAACACTGAAGCTTTCTTT
CDR3: CASSRGGVEGTNTEAFF

size: -
V: TRBV5-4
D: -
J: TRBJ1-1
DNA: TGTGCCAGCAGCTTGCCGTTGAACACTGAAGCTTTCTTT
CDR3: CASSLPLNTEAFF

size: -
V: TRBV6-6
D: TRBD1
J: TRBJ2-7
DNA: TGTGCCAGCACCCGGGACAGAAGCTACGAGCAGTACTTC
CDR3: CASTRDRSYEQYF

size: -
V: TRBV5-1
D: -
J: TRBJ2-3
DNA: TGCGCCAGCAGCTTCGGGACTCCTTCTCTCGGTACGCAGTATTTT
CDR3: CASSFGTPSLGTQYF

size: -
V: TRBV4-2
D: -
J: TRBJ2-1
DNA: TGTGCCAGCAGCCAAGAACTGTACTCTAGCGTGGGCCATGAGCAGTTCTTC
CDR3: CASSQELYSSVGHEQFF

size: once
V: TRBV2
D: TRBD1
J: TRBJ1-1
DNA: TGTGCCAGCAGTCAACAGGGGGAGATCACTGAAGCTTTCTTT
CDR3: CASSQQGEITEAFF

size: -
V: TRBV6-5
D: TRBD1
J: TRBJ1-6
DNA: TGTGCCAGCAGTTACTCCAGGACAGGGGGGGATTCACCCCTCCACTTT
CDR3: CASSYSRTGGDSPLHF

size: -
V: TRBV6-1
D: -
J: TRBJ1-6
DNA: TGTGCCAGCAGTGATAGCTGGGGGGTAAATTCACCCCTCCACTTT
CDR3: CASSDSWGVNSPLHF

size: -
V: TRBV6-1
D: -
J: TRBJ1-2
DNA: TGTGCCAGCAGTGAAGTAGTTGGCGGCTACACCTTC
CDR3: CASSEVVGGYTF

size: -
V: TRBV11-2
D: TRBD1
J: TRBJ2-7
DNA: TGTGCCAGCAGCTTAGATGAAACAGGGGAGTACTACGAGCAGTACTTC
CDR3: CASSLDETGEYYEQYF

size: few
V: TRBV27
D: -
J: TRBJ1-1
DNA: TGTGCCAGCAGTTTTAGGGCTGGAGGGGCCGTGAACACTGAAGCTTTCTTT
CDR3: CASSFRAGGAVNTEAFF

size: once
V: TRBV10-1
D: -
J: TRBJ2-7
DNA: TGCGCCAGCAGAAAGACGGACGAGCAGTACTTC
CDR3: CASRKTDEQYF

size: -
V: TRBV7-9
D: -
J: TRBJ1-2
DNA: TGTGCCAGCAGCTCCTGGGGTGGCTACACCTTC
CDR3: CASSSWGGYTF

size: -
V: TRBV27
D: -
J: TRBJ2-3
DNA: TGTGCCAGCAGTCGGGCCTCCCCAGATACGCAGTATTTT
CDR3: CASSRASPDTQYF

size: -
V: TRBV28
D: TRBD1
J: TRBJ2-1
DNA: TGTGCCAGCAGTCTCGGGACAGGGGGGCGCGATGAGCAGTTCTTC
CDR3: CASSLGTGGRDEQFF

size: few
V: TRBV5-1
D: TRBD1
J: TRBJ2-4
DNA: TGCGCCAGCAAACAGGGGACGGTCAAAAACATTCAGTACTTC
CDR3: CASKQGTVKNIQYF

size: -
V: TRBV18
D: TRBD1
J: TRBJ1-6
DNA: TGTGCCAGCTCACCGAGGGGACAGGGAGGGAGCTCCTATAATTCACCCCTCCACTTT
CDR3: CASSPRGQGGSSYNSPLHF

size: -
V: TRBV6-5
D: -
J: TRBJ1-1
DNA: TGTGCCGGTGGGCTAAGGAACACTGAAGCTTTCTTT
CDR3: CAGGLRNTEAFF

size: -
V: TRBV6-2/TRBV6-3
D: -
J: TRBJ2-1
DNA: TGTGCCAGCAGTTGGGAAAACCTCAATGAGCAGTTCTTC
CDR3: CASSWENLNEQFF

size: -
V: TRBV27
D: -
J: TRBJ2-2
DNA: TGTGCCAGCAGGCCTCAGTCCCCCGGGGAGCTGTTTTTT
CDR3: CASRPQSPGELFF